The rows below give T cell receptor beta chains drawn from one sample of a study of CD8 T cells in ankylosing spondylitis. TCRdb analysed the 5' RACE reads with MiXCR anew, one entry per CDR3 protein. The profile shows fewer than 550,000 distinct CDR3 sequences, roughly 5.2% of them singletons. The sample was blood, either unsorted or a sorted T cell fraction (not recorded which). The receptors originated from a male donor with ankylosing spondylitis. The CDR3 runs from the conserved cysteine through the conserved F or W. Fields, in order: J gene, D gene, clone size, V gene, CDR3 DNA, CDR3 protein. D genes are given only for firm matches. Some rows have no size entry. The others give once, few or many, or a class for an expanded clone.

TRBJ2-1	-	many	TRBV5-5	TGTGCCAGCAGCTTGGTGTGGGGTAGCTCCTACAATGAGCAGTTCTTC	CASSLVWGSSYNEQFF
TRBJ2-4	-	many	TRBV12-3/TRBV12-4	TGTGCCAGCAGTGGGACTTCCCTAGCCAAAAACATTCAGTACTTC	CASSGTSLAKNIQYF
TRBJ2-1	TRBD2	many	TRBV29-1	TGCAGCGCCGCCCGGGGGGGCGCCTCCTACAATGAGCAGTTCTTC	CSAARGGASYNEQFF
TRBJ2-3	-	many	TRBV9	TGTGCCAGCAGCCCAGAGGGGAGCCCCCGAGGCACAGATACGCAGTATTTT	CASSPEGSPRGTDTQYF
TRBJ2-5	TRBD2	many	TRBV20-1	TGCAGTGCTCCCATGGGTAGCGGGAGAAGTGGGGAGACCCAGTACTTC	CSAPMGSGRSGETQYF
TRBJ2-5	-	many	TRBV5-6	TGTGCCAGTAAGGGTGGCGAGACCCAGTACTTC	CASKGGETQYF
TRBJ2-6	-	many	TRBV5-1	TGCGCCAGCAGCTTAAGTCAGGACTCTGGGGCCAACGTCCTGACTTTC	CASSLSQDSGANVLTF
TRBJ1-6	TRBD1	-	TRBV6-6	TGTGCCAGCAGTTACCGACTGACAGGGAAAGTCGAATATAATTCACCCCTCCACTTT	CASSYRLTGKVEYNSPLHF
TRBJ2-2	TRBD2	many	TRBV7-9	TGTGCCAGCAGCCGGACTAGCGGGAGGGCTAGGACCGGGGAGCTGTTTTTT	CASSRTSGRARTGELFF
TRBJ1-3	-	-	TRBV7-2	TGTGCCAGCAGCCCACAGATCTCTGGAAACACCATATATTTT	CASSPQISGNTIYF
TRBJ2-1	TRBD2	-	TRBV11-3	TGTGCCAGCAGCTTGTCACTAGCGGGGGCGGGGGGGCAGTTCTTC	CASSLSLAGAGGQFF
TRBJ2-7	TRBD2	many	TRBV9	TGTGCCAGCAGCCCCCGACTAGCGGGATTCGGTGAGCAGTACTTC	CASSPRLAGFGEQYF
TRBJ2-1	-	once	TRBV20-1	TGCAGTGCTAGTAAGCGTAAGAGCTCCTACAATGAGCAGTTCTTC	CSASKRKSSYNEQFF
TRBJ2-1	TRBD2	-	TRBV19	TGTGCCAGTAGTCCTACTAGCGACTACAATGAGCAGTTCTTC	CASSPTSDYNEQFF
TRBJ1-2	TRBD1	many	TRBV20-1	TGCAGTGCTAGACGGGGACAGGGGGCGGAAGGCTACACCTTC	CSARRGQGAEGYTF
TRBJ1-4	-	-	TRBV19	TGTGCCAGTAGTAGTTCAAGGGTCGTTGGTGAAAAACTGTTTTTT	CASSSSRVVGEKLFF
TRBJ2-5	TRBD1	many	TRBV6-1	TGTGCCAGCAGCCCCAGGGACAGGGCAAGAGAGACCCAGTACTTC	CASSPRDRARETQYF
TRBJ2-1	TRBD2	many	TRBV7-9	TGTGCCAGCAGTCCACCTCCGGGACTAGTCTACAATGAGCAGTTCTTC	CASSPPPGLVYNEQFF
TRBJ1-2	-	many	TRBV27	TGTGCCAGCAGGTCGGATCGGGCCAGGGGAGGTTTAGAGGGCTACACCTTC	CASRSDRARGGLEGYTF
TRBJ2-2	-	many	TRBV12-3/TRBV12-4	TGTGCCAGCAGTTACCGGGACCACGACACCGGGGAGCTGTTTTTT	CASSYRDHDTGELFF
TRBJ2-2	TRBD1	many	TRBV5-1	TGCGCCAGCAGTAAGGGACAGTCAGGCGGGGAGCTGTTTTTT	CASSKGQSGGELFF
TRBJ2-1	-	once	TRBV5-6	TGTGCCAGCAGCACGGCGGCGGAGATTCGGAATGAGCAGTTCTTC	CASSTAAEIRNEQFF
TRBJ2-4	TRBD2	many	TRBV12-3/TRBV12-4	TGTGCCAGCAGTTTGAGGACTAGCGGGAGCGGGAAAAACATTCAGTACTTC	CASSLRTSGSGKNIQYF